The T cell receptor (beta chain) described here comes from a study of T cell repertoires in cytomegalovirus infection. V dropped 8 bases and J dropped 2 bases, with 10 bases sitting between them. The germline gives CDR1 MNHEY, CDR2 SVGEGT. The CDR3 runs 12 residues. Details on this clonotype: The antigen is undetermined.

One entry per CDR3 protein results from TCRdb running MiXCR on the reads. The sample lists roughly 500,000 distinct CDR3 sequences, roughly 46% occurring once. J is TRBJ2-7 and V is TRBV6-2 or TRBV6-3; D is perhaps TRBD1 (6 bases). The sample in question was cultured PBMCs, obtained from culture after CMV antigen stimulation. The TCR originated in a human donor in good health (CMV status not recorded). Some clones in this sample may be carry-over from other donors' samples. This CDR3 is CASWTVPYEQYF. DNA of the CDR3: TGTGCCAGCTGGACAGTCCCCTACGAGCAGTACTTC.